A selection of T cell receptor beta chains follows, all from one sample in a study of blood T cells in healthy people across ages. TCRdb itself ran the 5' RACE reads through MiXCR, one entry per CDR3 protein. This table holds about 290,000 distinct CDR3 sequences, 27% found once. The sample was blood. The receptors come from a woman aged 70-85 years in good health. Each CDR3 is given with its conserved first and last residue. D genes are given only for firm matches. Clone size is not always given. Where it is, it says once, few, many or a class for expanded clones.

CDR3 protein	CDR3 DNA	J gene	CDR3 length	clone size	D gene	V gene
CASSNRQAASYNEQFF	TGTGCCAGCAGTAACCGACAGGCAGCCTCCTACAATGAGCAGTTCTTC	TRBJ2-1	16	.	.	TRBV6-5
CSARVPGLAGEKETQYF	TGCAGTGCTAGGGTTCCGGGACTAGCGGGAGAGAAAGAGACCCAGTACTTC	TRBJ2-5	17	many	TRBD2	TRBV20-1
CASSLTGLAGVEDEQFF	TGTGCCAGCAGTCTTACAGGACTAGCGGGAGTTGAGGATGAGCAGTTCTTC	TRBJ2-1	17	few	TRBD2	TRBV12-3/TRBV12-4
CSARGEQGARISGEAFF	TGCAGTGCTAGAGGGGAACAGGGGGCGCGGATAAGCGGTGAAGCTTTCTTT	TRBJ1-1	17	few	TRBD1	TRBV20-1
CSASGLDTDTQYF	TGCAGTGCTAGCGGTCTAGACACTGATACGCAGTATTTT	TRBJ2-3	13	.	.	TRBV20-1
CASSLVSGMWGTEAFF	TGTGCCAGCAGCTTGGTTAGCGGGATGTGGGGCACTGAAGCTTTCTTT	TRBJ1-1	16	few	.	TRBV5-7
CASSLAGQAKEAQYF	TGTGCCAGCAGCTTAGCGGGACAGGCTAAAGAGGCCCAGTACTTC	TRBJ2-5	15	few	TRBD1	TRBV7-9
CASSLAGQGWDTGELFF	TGTGCCAGCAGCTTAGCCGGACAGGGCTGGGACACCGGGGAGCTGTTTTTT	TRBJ2-2	17	.	TRBD1	TRBV7-9
CASSLDGSVRETQYF	TGTGCCAGCAGCTTAGATGGTTCAGTGAGGGAGACCCAGTACTTC	TRBJ2-5	15	.	.	TRBV11-2
CASSSGTGRYNEQFF	TGTGCCAGCAGCTCCGGGACAGGGAGATACAATGAGCAGTTCTTC	TRBJ2-1	15	once	TRBD1	TRBV7-2
CASSLNPTLAGHTDTQYF	TGTGCCAGCAGCTTAAACCCCACACTAGCGGGACACACAGATACGCAGTATTTT	TRBJ2-3	18	few	TRBD2	TRBV7-3
CASSQGTSGSHEQFF	TGTGCCAGCAGTCAAGGGACTAGCGGGAGTCATGAGCAGTTCTTC	TRBJ2-1	15	.	TRBD2	TRBV7-2
CASSVGGPISNTQYF	TGCGCCAGCAGCGTTGGAGGGCCAATCTCGAATACGCAGTATTTT	TRBJ2-3	15	few	.	TRBV5-1
CASSYSNVGGYTF	TGTGCCAGCAGTTACTCGAACGTCGGGGGCTACACCTTC	TRBJ1-2	13	few	.	TRBV6-2/TRBV6-3
CASSSIRGEDQPQHF	TGTGCCAGCAGCTCCATAAGGGGGGAGGACCAGCCCCAGCATTTT	TRBJ1-5	15	few	.	TRBV5-5
CASSRTDPRETQYF	TGTGCCAGCAGTAGGACGGACCCCCGGGAGACCCAGTACTTC	TRBJ2-5	14	many	.	TRBV2
CASSLATYTYEQYF	TGTGCCAGCAGCTTAGCTACTTACACCTACGAGCAGTACTTC	TRBJ2-7	14	few	.	TRBV7-8
CASSSGTDRKNIQYF	TGTGCCAGCAGCTCAGGAACGGACAGGAAAAACATTCAGTACTTC	TRBJ2-4	15	many	TRBD1	TRBV7-2
CASSVESTTSSGNTIYF	TGTGCCAGCAGCGTAGAAAGTACTACGAGCTCTGGAAACACCATATATTTT	TRBJ1-3	17	.	.	TRBV9
CATSRDRQGYNQPQHF	TGTGCCACCAGCAGAGATAGACAGGGTTACAATCAGCCCCAGCATTTT	TRBJ1-5	16	.	TRBD1	TRBV15
CSPKPGGGFNEQFF	TGCAGTCCAAAACCGGGGGGAGGCTTCAATGAGCAGTTCTTC	TRBJ2-1	14	few	TRBD2	TRBV20-1
CSGTNSGSYNEQFF	TGCAGTGGTACGAATAGCGGGTCGTACAATGAGCAGTTCTTC	TRBJ2-1	14	.	TRBD2	TRBV20-1
CASSPFGGGTDTQYF	TGTGCCAGCAGCCCATTTGGAGGGGGCACAGATACGCAGTATTTT	TRBJ2-3	15	.	.	TRBV7-3
CASSLVTGSPFNEQFF	TGCGCCAGCAGCTTGGTCACAGGGTCCCCATTCAATGAGCAGTTCTTC	TRBJ2-1	16	.	.	TRBV5-1
CSASKTSGIQETQYF	TGCAGTGCTAGTAAGACTAGCGGAATCCAAGAGACCCAGTACTTC	TRBJ2-5	15	few	TRBD2	TRBV20-1
CASTSAGGGYEQYF	TGTGCCAGCACTTCAGCGGGAGGGGGTTACGAGCAGTACTTC	TRBJ2-7	14	few	TRBD2	TRBV12-3/TRBV12-4
CASSSATTNEKLFF	TGTGCCAGCAGTTCGGCGACAACTAATGAAAAACTGTTTTTT	TRBJ1-4	14	.	.	TRBV6-5
CASSHGSSGNTVYF	TGTGCCAGCAGCCACGGGAGCTCTGGAAACACCGTATATTTT	TRBJ1-3	14	.	.	TRBV14
CASKAVDERKNIQYF	TGTGCCAGTAAAGCGGTCGACGAGCGGAAAAACATTCAGTACTTC	TRBJ2-4	15	.	.	TRBV19
CSVEDRQAGAFF	TGCAGCGTTGAAGACCGGCAAGCGGGAGCTTTCTTT	TRBJ1-1	12	few	.	TRBV29-1
CASSTVLAGGETQYF	TGCGCCAGCAGCACAGTACTAGCGGGAGGAGAGACCCAGTACTTC	TRBJ2-5	15	few	TRBD2	TRBV5-1
CSARVGQVRDYGYTF	TGCAGTGCTAGAGTCGGACAGGTTAGGGACTATGGCTACACCTTC	TRBJ1-2	15	few	TRBD1	TRBV20-1
CAGRGPGLEQYF	TGTGCCGGCCGGGGACCGGGCTTGGAGCAGTACTTC	TRBJ2-7	12	.	.	TRBV28
CSAKRGIANTGELFF	TGCAGTGCTAAACGAGGGATTGCGAACACCGGGGAGCTGTTTTTT	TRBJ2-2	15	few	.	TRBV20-1
CASGSYNEQSF	TGTGCCAGCGGTTCCTACAATGAGCAGTCCTTC	TRBJ2-1	11	once	.	TRBV28
CASSAVRDSPLHF	TGTGCCAGTTCTGCGGTGAGGGATTCACCCCTCCACTTT	TRBJ1-6	13	.	.	TRBV18
CASSNPLSGRFSEQFF	TGTGCCAGCAGTAATCCCCTTAGCGGGAGGTTCAGTGAGCAGTTCTTC	TRBJ2-1	16	few	TRBD2	TRBV6-1
CATSRGGAVQETQYF	TGTGCCACCAGCAGAGGCGGGGCAGTCCAAGAGACCCAGTACTTC	TRBJ2-5	15	.	.	TRBV15
CASRFGVRSGYSGANVLTF	TGTGCCAGCCGTTTCGGTGTGCGGAGCGGCTACTCTGGGGCCAACGTCCTGACTTTC	TRBJ2-6	19	few	.	TRBV28
CASSGNSEEQYF	TGTGCCAGCAGCGGCAACTCGGAAGAGCAGTACTTC	TRBJ2-7	12	.	.	TRBV11-2
CASSLREGRQTQYF	TGTGCCAGCAGTTTACGGGAGGGCCGACAGACCCAGTACTTC	TRBJ2-5	14	.	TRBD2	TRBV28
CASSLDESLPETQYF	TGCGCCAGCAGCTTGGATGAGAGCCTGCCCGAGACCCAGTACTTC	TRBJ2-5	15	few	.	TRBV5-1
CASSLGRGPYNEQFF	TGTGCCAGCAGTTTGGGTAGGGGACCCTACAATGAGCAGTTCTTC	TRBJ2-1	15	.	.	TRBV12-3/TRBV12-4
CASSQDSDKNTEAFF	TGTGCCAGCAGCCAAGACTCGGACAAGAACACTGAAGCTTTCTTT	TRBJ1-1	15	.	.	TRBV3-1
CSADLGTANYGYTF	TGCAGCGCCGACTTGGGGACGGCGAACTATGGCTACACCTTC	TRBJ1-2	14	.	.	TRBV29-1
CASSQPDSFGTEAFF	TGTGCCAGCAGCCAACCGGACAGTTTTGGGACTGAAGCTTTCTTT	TRBJ1-1	15	.	.	TRBV7-9
CASSEALGAKPQHF	TGTGCCAGCAGTGAAGCGTTAGGCGCAAAGCCCCAGCATTTT	TRBJ1-5	14	.	.	TRBV6-1